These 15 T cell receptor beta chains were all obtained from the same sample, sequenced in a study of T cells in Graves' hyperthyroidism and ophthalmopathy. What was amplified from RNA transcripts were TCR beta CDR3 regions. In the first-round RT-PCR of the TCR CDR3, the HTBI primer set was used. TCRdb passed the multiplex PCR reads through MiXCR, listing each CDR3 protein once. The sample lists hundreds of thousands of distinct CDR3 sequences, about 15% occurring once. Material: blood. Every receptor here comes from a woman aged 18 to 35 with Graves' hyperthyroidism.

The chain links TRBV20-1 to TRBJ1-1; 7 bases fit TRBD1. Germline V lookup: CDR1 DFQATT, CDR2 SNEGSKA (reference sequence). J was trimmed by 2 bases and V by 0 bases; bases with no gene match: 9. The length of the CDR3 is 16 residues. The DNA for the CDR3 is TGCAGTGCTAGAGATCTTGGCAGGGACAGAAACACTGAAGCTTTCTTT. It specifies CSARDLGRDRNTEAFF.

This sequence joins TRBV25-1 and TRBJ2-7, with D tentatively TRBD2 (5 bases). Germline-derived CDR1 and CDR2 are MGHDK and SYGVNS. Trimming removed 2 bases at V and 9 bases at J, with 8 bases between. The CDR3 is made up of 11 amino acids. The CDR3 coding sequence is TGTGCCAGCAGTGAACTGGGGAGGCAGTACTTC. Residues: CASSELGRQYF.

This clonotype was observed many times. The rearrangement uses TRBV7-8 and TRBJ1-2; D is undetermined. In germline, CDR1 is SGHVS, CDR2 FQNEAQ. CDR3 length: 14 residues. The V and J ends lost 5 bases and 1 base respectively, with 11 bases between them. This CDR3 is CASSTRTFNYGYTF. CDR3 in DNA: TGTGCCAGCAGCACTAGAACTTTTAACTATGGCTACACCTTC.

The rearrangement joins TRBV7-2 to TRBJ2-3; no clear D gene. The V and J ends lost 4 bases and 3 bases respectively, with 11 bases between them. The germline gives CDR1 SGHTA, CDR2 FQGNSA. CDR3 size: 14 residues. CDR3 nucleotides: TGTGCCAGCAGCTGGCGGCTAACTACAGATACGCAGTATTTT. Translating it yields CASSWRLTTDTQYF.

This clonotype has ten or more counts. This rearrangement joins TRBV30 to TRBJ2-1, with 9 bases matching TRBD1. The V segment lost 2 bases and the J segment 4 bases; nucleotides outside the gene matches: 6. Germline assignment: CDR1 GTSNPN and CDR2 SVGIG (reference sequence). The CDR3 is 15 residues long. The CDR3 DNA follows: TGTGCCTGGAGTCCAGGGACAGGGCCTTACAATGAGCAGTTCTTC. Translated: CAWSPGTGPYNEQFF.

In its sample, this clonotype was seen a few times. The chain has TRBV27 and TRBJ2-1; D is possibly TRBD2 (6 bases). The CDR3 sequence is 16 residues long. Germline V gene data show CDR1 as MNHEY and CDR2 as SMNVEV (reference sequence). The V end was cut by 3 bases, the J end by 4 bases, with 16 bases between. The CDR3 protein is CASSFRASALYNEQFF. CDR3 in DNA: TGTGCCAGCAGTTTTAGGGCTAGCGCACTATACAATGAGCAGTTCTTC.

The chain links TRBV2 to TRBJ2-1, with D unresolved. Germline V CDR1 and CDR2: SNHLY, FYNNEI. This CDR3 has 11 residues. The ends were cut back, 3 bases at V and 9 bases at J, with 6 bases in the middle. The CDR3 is CASSDSSEQFF. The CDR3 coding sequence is TGTGCCAGCAGTGATAGCAGTGAGCAGTTCTTC. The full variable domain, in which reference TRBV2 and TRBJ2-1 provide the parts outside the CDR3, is EPEVTQTPSHQVTQMGQEVILRCVPISNHLYFYWYRQILGQKVEFLVSFYNNEISEKSEIFDDQFSVERPDGSNFTLKIRSTKLEDSAMYFCASSDSSEQFFGPGTRLTVL.

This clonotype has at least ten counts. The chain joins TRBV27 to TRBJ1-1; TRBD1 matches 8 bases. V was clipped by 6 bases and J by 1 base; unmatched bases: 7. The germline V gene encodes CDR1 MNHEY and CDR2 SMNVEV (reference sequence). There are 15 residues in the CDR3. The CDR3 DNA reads TGTGCCAGCAGCCGAGGGGGGACAGGGAACACTGAAGCTTTCTTT. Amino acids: CASSRGGTGNTEAFF.

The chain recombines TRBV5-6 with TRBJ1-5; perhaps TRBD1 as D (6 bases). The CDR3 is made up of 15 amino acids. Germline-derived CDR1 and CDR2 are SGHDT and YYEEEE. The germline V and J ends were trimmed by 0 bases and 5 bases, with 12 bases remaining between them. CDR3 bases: TGTGCCAGCAGCTTGGAGGGCAGGGGAGATCAGCCCCAGCATTTT. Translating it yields CASSLEGRGDQPQHF. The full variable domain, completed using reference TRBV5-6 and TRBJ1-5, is DAGVTQSPTHLIKTRGQQVTLRCSPKSGHDTVSWYQQALGQGPQFIFQYYEEEERQRGNFPDRFSGHQFPNYSSELNVNALLLGDSALYLCASSLEGRGDQPQHFGDGTRLSIL.

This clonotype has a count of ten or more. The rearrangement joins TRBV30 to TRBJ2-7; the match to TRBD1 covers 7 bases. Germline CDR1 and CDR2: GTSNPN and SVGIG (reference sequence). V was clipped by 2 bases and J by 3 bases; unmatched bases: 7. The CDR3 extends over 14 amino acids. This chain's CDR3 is CAWSPRQGNYEQYF. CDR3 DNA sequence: TGTGCCTGGAGTCCGCGACAGGGTAACTACGAGCAGTACTTC.

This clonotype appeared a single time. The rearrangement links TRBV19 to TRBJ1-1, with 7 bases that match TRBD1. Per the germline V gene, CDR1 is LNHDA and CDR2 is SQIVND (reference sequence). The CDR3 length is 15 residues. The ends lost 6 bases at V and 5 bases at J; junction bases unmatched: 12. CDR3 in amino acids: CASSYRGSIETEAFF. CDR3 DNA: TGTGCCAGTAGCTACAGGGGTAGCATAGAAACTGAAGCTTTCTTT.

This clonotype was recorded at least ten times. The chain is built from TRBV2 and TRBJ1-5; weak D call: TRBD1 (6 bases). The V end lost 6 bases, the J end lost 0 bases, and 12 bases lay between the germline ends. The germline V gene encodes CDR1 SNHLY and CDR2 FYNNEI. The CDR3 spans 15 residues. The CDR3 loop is CASSPGENSNQPQHF. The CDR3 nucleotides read TGTGCCAGCAGCCCAGGGGAGAATAGCAATCAGCCCCAGCATTTT.

The CDR3 here is CAWSSRRGNEQFF. The CDR3 region has the DNA TGTGCCTGGAGTTCAAGGAGGGGAAATGAGCAGTTCTTC. The gene calls are TRBV30 and TRBJ2-1, with TRBD2 as a possible D gene (6 bases). Germline lookup yields CDR1 GTSNPN and CDR2 SVGIG (reference sequence). This CDR3 region has 13 residues. Trimming left V 2 bases short and J 7 bases short, with 12 bases between.

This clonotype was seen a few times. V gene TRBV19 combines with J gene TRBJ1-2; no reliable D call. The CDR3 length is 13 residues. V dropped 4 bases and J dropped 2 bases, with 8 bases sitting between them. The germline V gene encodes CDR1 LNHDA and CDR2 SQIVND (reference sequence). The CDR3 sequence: CASSNAGNYGYTF. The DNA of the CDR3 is TGTGCCAGTAGTAATGCGGGGAACTATGGCTACACCTTC. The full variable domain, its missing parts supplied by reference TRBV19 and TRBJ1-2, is DGGITQSPKYLFRKEGQNVTLSCEQNLNHDAMYWYRQDPGQGLRLIYYSQIVNDFQKGDIAEGYSVSREKKESFPLTVTSAQKNPTAFYLCASSNAGNYGYTFGSGTRLTVV.

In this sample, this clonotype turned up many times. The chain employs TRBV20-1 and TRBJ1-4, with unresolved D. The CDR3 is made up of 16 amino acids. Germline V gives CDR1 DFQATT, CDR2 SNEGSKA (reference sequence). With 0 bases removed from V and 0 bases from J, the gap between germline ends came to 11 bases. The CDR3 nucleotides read TGCAGTGCTAGAGATCCAGCGTTATCAACTAATGAAAAACTGTTTTTT. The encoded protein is CSARDPALSTNEKLFF.